These 5 T cell receptor beta chains came from one sample sequenced in a study of cytomegalovirus exposure and HLA in healthy donors. PCR amplification relied on 60 Vbeta primers (plus 13 Jbeta primers). Some clones are missing from TCRdb's copy, which holds only in-frame ones; the method was immunoSEQ multiplex PCR. Of fewer than 90,000 clones in the sample, approximately 71% were seen once. The sequencing sample was made of PBMCs. The receptors originated from a man aged 30-40 years in good health and CMV-seronegative.

This clone occurred a few times. The J gene is TRBJ1-1, the V gene TRBV6-5; 8 bases map to TRBD1. The CDR3 has 15 amino acids. Looked up from germline, CDR1 is MNHEY and CDR2 is SVGAGI. The trim removed 5 bases at V and 5 bases at J, leaving 10 bases unmatched. The CDR3 is CASSQDRGTVTEAFF. CDR3 nucleotide sequence: TGTGCCAGCAGTCAAGACAGGGGAACGGTGACTGAAGCTTTCTTT.

The rearrangement uses TRBV19 and TRBJ1-2; 8 bases agree with TRBD1. Looked up from germline, CDR1 is LNHDA and CDR2 is SQIVND (reference sequence). The CDR3 runs to 15 residues. V lost 0 bases and J lost 6; bases outside the gene matches: 6. This chain's CDR3 is CASSIEGAGGNGYTF. The CDR3, as DNA: TGTGCCAGTAGTATAGAAGGCGCAGGGGGCAATGGCTACACCTTC.

CDR3 coding DNA: TGCGCCAGCAGTCCGGGGATGAACACTGAAGCTTTCTTT. Protein: CASSPGMNTEAFF. The chain carries TRBV5-1 and TRBJ1-1; D gene unclear. CDR3 length: 13 residues. The V and J ends lost 5 bases and 0 bases respectively, with 8 bases between them. Looked up from germline, CDR1 is SGHRS and CDR2 is YFSETQ.

V gene TRBV28 combines with J gene TRBJ1-3; D is perhaps TRBD1 (5 bases). Germline V lookup: CDR1 MDHEN, CDR2 SYDVKM. Deletions cut 5 bases from V and 0 bases from J, with 11 bases between. The CDR3 length is 15 residues. The CDR3 reads CASSSGTHSGNTIYF. CDR3 bases: TGTGCCAGCAGTAGCGGGACTCACTCTGGAAACACCATATATTTT.

J is TRBJ1-3 and V is TRBV11-2; 7 bases fit TRBD1. V gave up 5 bases and J gave up 0 bases; unmatched junction bases: 7. There are 16 residues in the CDR3. Germline V gene sequence: CDR1 SGHAT, CDR2 FQNNGV. The CDR3 reads CASSPRDSFSGNTIYF. The CDR3 coding sequence is TGTGCCAGCAGCCCTCGGGACAGCTTCTCTGGAAACACCATATATTTT.